The entry below describes one T cell receptor beta chain. This sample stems from a study of technical replicates of blood from several donors. V was trimmed by 3 bases and J by 3 bases, leaving 14 bases between them. This CDR3 contains 15 residues. CDR1 is KGHSH and CDR2 is LQKENI in the germline V gene. TCRdb's table, derived via immunoSEQ multiplex PCR, lists solely in-frame clones and lacks some. Counted here are roughly 48,000 clones, 80% to 95% occurring once; the ten biggest clones make up roughly 3.9%. The origin of this receptor is a human donor in good health. Some clones in this sample may be carry-over from other donors' samples. The chain joins TRBV18 to TRBJ1-1; a weak D match, TRBD1 (6 bases). Sequencing input: PBMCs. The CDR3 reads CASSPSQGRYTEAFF. CDR3 DNA sequence: TGTGCCAGCTCACCGTCACAGGGTCGGTACACTGAAGCTTTCTTT.